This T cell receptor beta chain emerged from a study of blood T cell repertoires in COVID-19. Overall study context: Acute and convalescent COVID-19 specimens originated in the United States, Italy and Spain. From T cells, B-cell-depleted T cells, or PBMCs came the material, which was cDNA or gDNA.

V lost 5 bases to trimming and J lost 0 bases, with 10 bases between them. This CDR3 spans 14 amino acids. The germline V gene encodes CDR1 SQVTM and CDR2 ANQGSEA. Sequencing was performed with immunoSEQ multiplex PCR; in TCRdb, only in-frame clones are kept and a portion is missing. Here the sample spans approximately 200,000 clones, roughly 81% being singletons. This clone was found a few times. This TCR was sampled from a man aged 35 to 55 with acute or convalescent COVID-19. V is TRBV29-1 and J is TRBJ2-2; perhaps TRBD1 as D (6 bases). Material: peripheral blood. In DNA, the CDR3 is TGCAGCGTTCCGGGACACCCGAACACCGGGGAGCTGTTTTTT. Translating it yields CSVPGHPNTGELFF.